This entry describes one T cell receptor beta chain. The antigen is unknown. The CDR3 spans 15 residues. From germline, CDR1 is GTSNPN and CDR2 SVGIG (reference sequence). Trimming stripped 5 bases from V and 4 bases from J, with 17 bases between. This sample stems from a study of shared clonotypes between healthy human individuals. Turning to the study itself: There were three CD4 naive, three CD4 memory, two CD8 naive and one CD8 memory plates per donor.

Study-wide findings and caveats: Naive CD4 clonotypes were shared across a handful of donors at 4.5% to 6%. Among the subsets, naive ones generally showed larger estimated richness than memory ones. The study sampled only blood, and tissue repertoires likely differ.

Assay: immunoSEQ multiplex PCR; the TCRdb copy retains only in-frame clones and omits some. The sample lists 1,500,000 or so clones, roughly 98.5% occurring once. Sequencing was carried out using naive CD4+ T cells sorted from blood. Subset described: CD45RA+ positively selected. The chain combines TRBV30 with TRBJ2-2, with D uncertain. This receptor was identified in a man in his thirties or forties in good health. The CDR3 spells CAWDPPPYSTGELFF. As DNA, the CDR3 is TGTGCCTGGGACCCTCCCCCATATAGCACCGGGGAGCTGTTTTTT.